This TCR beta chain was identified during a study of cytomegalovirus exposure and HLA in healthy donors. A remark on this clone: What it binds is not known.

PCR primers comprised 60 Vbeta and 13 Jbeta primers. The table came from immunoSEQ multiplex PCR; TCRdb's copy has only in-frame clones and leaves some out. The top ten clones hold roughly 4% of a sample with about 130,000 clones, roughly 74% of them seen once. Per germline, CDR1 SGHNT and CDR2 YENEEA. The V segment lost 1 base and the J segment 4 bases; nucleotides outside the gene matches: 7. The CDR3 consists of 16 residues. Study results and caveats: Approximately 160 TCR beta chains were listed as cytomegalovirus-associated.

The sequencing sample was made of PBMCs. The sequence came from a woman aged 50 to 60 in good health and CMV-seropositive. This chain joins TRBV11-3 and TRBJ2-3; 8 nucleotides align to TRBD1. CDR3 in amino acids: CASSLGSGGFADTQYF. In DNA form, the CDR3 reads TGTGCCAGCAGCTTAGGTTCAGGGGGCTTCGCAGATACGCAGTATTTT.